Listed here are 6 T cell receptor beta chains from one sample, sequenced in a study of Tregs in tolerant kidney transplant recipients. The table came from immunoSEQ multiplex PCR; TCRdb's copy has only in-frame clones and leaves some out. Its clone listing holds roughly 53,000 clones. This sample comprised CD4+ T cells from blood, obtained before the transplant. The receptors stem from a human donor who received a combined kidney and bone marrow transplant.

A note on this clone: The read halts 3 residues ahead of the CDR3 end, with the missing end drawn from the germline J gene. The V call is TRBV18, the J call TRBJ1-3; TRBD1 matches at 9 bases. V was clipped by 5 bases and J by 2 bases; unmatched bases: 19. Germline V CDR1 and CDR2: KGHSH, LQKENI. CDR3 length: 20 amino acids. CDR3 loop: CASSSFFPGQGSAAGNTIYF. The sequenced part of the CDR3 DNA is TGTGCCAGCTCATCCTTCTTCCCGGGACAGGGATCGGCTGCTGGAAACACC.

CDR3 amino acids: CASSIEFRAGAFF. The sequenced CDR3 bases are TGTGCCAGTAGTATAGAGTTCAGGGCCGGC. This sequence joins TRBV19 and TRBJ1-1; D is possibly TRBD1 (5 bases). Read data end 3 residues before the CDR3 end; the end is taken from the germline J gene. Germline lookup yields CDR1 LNHDA and CDR2 SQIVND (reference sequence). This CDR3 is built from 13 residues.

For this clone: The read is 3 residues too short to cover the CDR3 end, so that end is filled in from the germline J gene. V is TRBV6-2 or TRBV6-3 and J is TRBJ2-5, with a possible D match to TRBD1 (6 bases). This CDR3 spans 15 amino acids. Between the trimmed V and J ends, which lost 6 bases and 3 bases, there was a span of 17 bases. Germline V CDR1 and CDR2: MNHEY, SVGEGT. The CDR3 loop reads CASSRLGRGEETQYF. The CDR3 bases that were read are TGTGCCAGCAGCCGCCTGGGCAGGGGCGAAGAGACC.

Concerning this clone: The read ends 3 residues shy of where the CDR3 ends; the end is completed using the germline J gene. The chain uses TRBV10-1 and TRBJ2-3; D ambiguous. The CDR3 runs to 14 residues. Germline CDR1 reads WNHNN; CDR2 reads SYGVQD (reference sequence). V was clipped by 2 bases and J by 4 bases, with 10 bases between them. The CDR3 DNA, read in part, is TGCGCCAGCAGTGAGGGCAGCGCGGCAGATACG. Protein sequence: CASSEGSAADT. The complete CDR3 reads CASSEGSAADTQYF.

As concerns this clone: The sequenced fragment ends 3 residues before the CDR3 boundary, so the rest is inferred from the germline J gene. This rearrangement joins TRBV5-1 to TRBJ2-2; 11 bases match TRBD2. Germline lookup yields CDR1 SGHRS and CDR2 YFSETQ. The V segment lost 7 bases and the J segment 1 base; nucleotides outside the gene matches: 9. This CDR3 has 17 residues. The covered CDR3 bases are TGCGCCAGCGACCGTGCCGGGACTAGCGGGAACACCGGGGAG. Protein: CASDRAGTSGNTGE. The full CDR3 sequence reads CASDRAGTSGNTGELFF.

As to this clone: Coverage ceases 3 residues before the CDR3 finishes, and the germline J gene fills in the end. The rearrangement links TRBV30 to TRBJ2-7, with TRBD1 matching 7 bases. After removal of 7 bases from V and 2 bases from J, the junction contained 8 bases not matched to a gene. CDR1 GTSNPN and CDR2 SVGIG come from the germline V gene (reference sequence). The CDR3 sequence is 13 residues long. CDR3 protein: CAFTTGSPYEQYF. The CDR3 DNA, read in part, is TGTGCCTTTACGACAGGGAGTCCCTACGAG.